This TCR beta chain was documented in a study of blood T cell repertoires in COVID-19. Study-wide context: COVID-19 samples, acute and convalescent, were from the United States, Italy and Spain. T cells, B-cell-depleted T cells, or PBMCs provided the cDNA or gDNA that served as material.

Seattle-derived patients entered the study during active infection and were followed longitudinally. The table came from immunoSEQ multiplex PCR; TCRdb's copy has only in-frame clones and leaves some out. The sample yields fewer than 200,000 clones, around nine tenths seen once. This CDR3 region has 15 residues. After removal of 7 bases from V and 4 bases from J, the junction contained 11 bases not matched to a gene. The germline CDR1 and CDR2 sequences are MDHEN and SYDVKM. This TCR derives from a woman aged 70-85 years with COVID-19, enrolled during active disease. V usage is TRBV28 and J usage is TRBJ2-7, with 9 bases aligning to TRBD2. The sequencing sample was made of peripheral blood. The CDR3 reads CASTLGSGSLYEQYF. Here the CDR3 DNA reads TGTGCCAGCACCCTGGGTAGCGGGAGTTTGTACGAGCAGTACTTC.